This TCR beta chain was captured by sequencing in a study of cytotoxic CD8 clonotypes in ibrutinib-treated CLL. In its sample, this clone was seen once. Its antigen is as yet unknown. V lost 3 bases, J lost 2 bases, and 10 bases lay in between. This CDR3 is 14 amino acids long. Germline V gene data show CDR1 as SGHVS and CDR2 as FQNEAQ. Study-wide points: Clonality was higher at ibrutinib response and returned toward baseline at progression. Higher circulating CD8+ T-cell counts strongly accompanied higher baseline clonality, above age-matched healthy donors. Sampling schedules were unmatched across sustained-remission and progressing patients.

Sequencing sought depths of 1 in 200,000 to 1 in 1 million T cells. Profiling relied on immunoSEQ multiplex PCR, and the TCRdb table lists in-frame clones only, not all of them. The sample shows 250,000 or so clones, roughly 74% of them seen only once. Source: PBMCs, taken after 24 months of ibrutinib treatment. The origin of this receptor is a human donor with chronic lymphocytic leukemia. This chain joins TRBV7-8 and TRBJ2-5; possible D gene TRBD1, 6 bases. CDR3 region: CASSFRTAQETQYF. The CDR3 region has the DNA TGTGCCAGCAGCTTCCGGACAGCTCAAGAGACCCAGTACTTC.